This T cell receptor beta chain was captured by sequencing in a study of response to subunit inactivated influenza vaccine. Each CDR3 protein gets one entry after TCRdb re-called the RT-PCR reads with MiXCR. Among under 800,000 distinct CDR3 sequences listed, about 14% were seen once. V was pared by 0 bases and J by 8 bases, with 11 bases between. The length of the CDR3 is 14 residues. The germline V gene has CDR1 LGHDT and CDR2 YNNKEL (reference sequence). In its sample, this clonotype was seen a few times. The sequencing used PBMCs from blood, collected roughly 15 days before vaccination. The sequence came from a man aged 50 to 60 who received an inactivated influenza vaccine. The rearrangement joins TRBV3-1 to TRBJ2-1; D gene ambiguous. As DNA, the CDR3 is TGTGCCAGCAGCCAAGATGGCCATCTGGATGAGCAGTTCTTC. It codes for CASSQDGHLDEQFF.